The clone carrying this T cell receptor (beta chain) was detected only a few times. Its antigen remains unknown. J gave up 4 bases and V 4 bases, and 2 bases lay outside the gene matches. Germline V gives CDR1 SGHRS, CDR2 YFSETQ. This CDR3 spans 13 amino acids. These data come from a study of cytomegalovirus exposure and HLA in healthy donors. 60 Vbeta and 13 Jbeta primers were used in PCR. The data were produced by immunoSEQ multiplex PCR, yet TCRdb's version contains in-frame clones alone and is incomplete. The sample shows roughly 150,000 clones, roughly 85% of them seen only once. Study observations and caveats: A later analysis found most CMV-associated TCR beta chains apparently HLA-restricted. Being productive about 87% or about 30% of the time was typical of most TCR beta V segments in an earlier analysis. CMV serostatus alone was available as immune exposure information. The authors later found HLA-associated TCR beta chains more clonally expanded than equally common others.

The sequenced material came from PBMCs. This sequence was found in a male donor in good health and CMV-seropositive. The V and J genes are TRBV5-1 and TRBJ1-1, with TRBD1 identical over 9 bases. CDR3 sequence: CASSGQGSTEAFF. Here the CDR3 DNA reads TGCGCCAGCAGCGGACAGGGGAGCACTGAAGCTTTCTTT.